This T cell receptor beta chain was identified during a study of control samples from healthy donors and cancer patients. Profiling relied on immunoSEQ multiplex PCR, and the TCRdb table lists in-frame clones only, not all of them. The repertoire has approximately 110,000 clones, 83% of them found once; the top ten carry roughly an eighth. V shed 5 bases and J 6 bases; nucleotides not matched to a gene: 5. The germline V gene encodes CDR1 MNHEY and CDR2 SMNVEV (reference sequence). This CDR3 has 15 residues. Sequenced: blood. This TCR was recovered from a woman between 45 and 65 years old in good health. The V and J genes are TRBV27 and TRBJ2-1; 12 nucleotides agree with TRBD2. The CDR3 DNA reads as TGTGCCAGCAGTCCCTGGACTAGCGGGACCAATGAGCAGTTCTTC. This gives the protein CASSPWTSGTNEQFF.